The rows below give T cell receptor beta chains drawn from one sample of a study of blood T cell repertoires in COVID-19. TCRdb's table, derived via immunoSEQ multiplex PCR, lists solely in-frame clones and lacks some. The sample consists of approximately 73,000 clones, more than 75% of them appearing once. The sample was peripheral blood. The source of these receptors is a woman aged 70 to 79 with acute or convalescent COVID-19. Each CDR3 is given with its conserved first and last residue.

V	J	length	CDR3
TRBV30	TRBJ1-3	12	CAWSGQKGAIYF
TRBV29-1	TRBJ1-2	12	CSAGTANYGYTF
TRBV20-1	TRBJ1-2	11	CSASHSYGYTF
TRBV7-2	TRBJ2-3	15	CASSLLAGSTDTQYF
TRBV28	TRBJ1-4	16	CASSAHGQVMGEKLFF
TRBV6-5	TRBJ1-1	15	CASRETGGEVTEAFF
TRBV5-1	TRBJ2-5	19	CASSLRPVLDGGAGETQYF
TRBV6-5	TRBJ1-1	13	CASSGVMNTEAFF
TRBV28	TRBJ2-7	16	CASSISGRGGTYEQYF
TRBV7-8	TRBJ1-4	16	CASSPLRGQGSEKLFF
TRBV5-4	TRBJ2-7	15	CASSLLPGQGYEQYF
TRBV29-1	TRBJ1-2	16	CSVEDEASGQGYGYTF
TRBV28	TRBJ2-5	13	CATSGSGQETQYF
TRBV7-6	TRBJ2-5	12	CASSPPAGTQYF
TRBV2	TRBJ1-1	14	CASSVGTGNTEAFF
TRBV7-9	TRBJ2-4	12	CASSLDSGLQYF
TRBV10-3	TRBJ1-6	14	CAISGGPEGSPLHF
TRBV10-3	TRBJ1-5	17	CAISGANRGDSNQPQHF
TRBV6-5	TRBJ1-1	15	CASSYSGGDRTEAFF
TRBV28	TRBJ2-1	14	CASNFDSSYNEQFF
TRBV12-3/TRBV12-4	TRBJ1-2	12	CASSLVPIAYTF
TRBV7-8	TRBJ2-1	16	CASSILPSGGRHEQFF
TRBV5-5	TRBJ2-7	15	CASSLSTVPAYEQYF
TRBV9	TRBJ1-4	14	CASSPRQGGEKLFF
TRBV6-4	TRBJ2-1	15	CASSEGLRAQGEQFF
TRBV11-3	TRBJ2-3	13	CASSRDFTDTQYF
TRBV5-1	TRBJ1-4	16	CASSLGGTGTREKLFF
TRBV5-6	TRBJ1-4	17	CASSSGLTDRVSEKLFF
TRBV7-2	TRBJ1-2	14	CASSPETNRGGYTF
TRBV12-3/TRBV12-4	TRBJ1-6	12	CASSLSNSPLHF
TRBV28	TRBJ1-1	13	CASRFPATGSTFF
TRBV27	TRBJ1-3	16	CASSQPQGKDGNTIYF
TRBV12-3/TRBV12-4	TRBJ1-5	13	CASSRTGPQPQHF
TRBV7-9	TRBJ1-2	13	CASSSTGGFGYTF
TRBV5-1	TRBJ2-7	17	CASSFAGYEKAAYEQYF
TRBV4-3	TRBJ1-6	15	CASSQDTSEDSPLHF
TRBV13	TRBJ2-7	15	CASSSTGSHRYEQYF
TRBV5-8	TRBJ1-2	15	CASSLVGGGNYGYTF
TRBV12-5	TRBJ1-5	13	CASSAGRNQPQHF
TRBV14	TRBJ2-1	14	CASSSTGSYNEQFF
TRBV7-2	TRBJ1-5	12	CASGEFNQPQHF
TRBV19	TRBJ2-2	18	CASKLTSGRATNTGELFF
TRBV7-9	TRBJ1-2	16	CASSYQGSIANYGYTF
TRBV5-4	TRBJ2-5	15	CASSLDSGRVETQYF
TRBV9	TRBJ2-7	14	CASSPVASSYEQYF
TRBV10-3	TRBJ1-4	16	CAISARDSATNEKLFF
TRBV29-1	TRBJ1-1	13	CSAGQGLGTEAFF